Shown below are 17 T cell receptor beta chains from a single sample sequenced in a study of shared clonotypes between healthy human individuals. Libraries were prepared by immunoSEQ multiplex PCR; TCRdb keeps only in-frame clonotypes and omits some of them. The repertoire holds roughly 1,600,000 clones, with 98% as singletons. Sequencing was performed on naive CD4+ T cells sorted from blood. Subset noted: CD45RA+ positively selected. The receptors here all came from a man under 40 in good health.

Regarding this clone: Distinct nucleotide sequences in the sample also encode this CDR3. The chain combines TRBV5-1 with TRBJ1-3; D unresolved. This CDR3 has 14 residues. V gave up 1 base and J gave up 2 bases, with 7 bases separating them. CDR1 is SGHRS, CDR2 YFSETQ, per germline. CDR3 sequence (DNA): TGCGCCAGCAGCTTGCGTCAGCCTGGAAACACCATATATTTT. Translation: CASSLRQPGNTIYF.

This sequence joins TRBV11-3 and TRBJ2-7, with 7 bases lining up with TRBD1. This CDR3 region has 14 residues. Trimming removed 1 base from V and 3 bases from J; junction bases left unmatched: 3. Germline CDR1 reads SGHNT; CDR2 reads YENEEA. The CDR3 DNA reads as TGTGCCAGCAGCTTAGGGGCAGGGGGCTACGAGCAGTACTTC. This gives the protein CASSLGAGGYEQYF.

The chain links TRBV9 to TRBJ2-1; the D call may be TRBD1 or TRBD2 (5 bases each). The CDR3 totals 16 residues. CDR1 is SGDLS, CDR2 YYNGEE, per germline. V shed 3 bases and J shed 0 bases, with 13 bases lying between them. The CDR3 reads CASSATGTTSYNEQFF. CDR3 coding DNA: TGTGCCAGCAGCGCAACCGGGACCACCTCCTACAATGAGCAGTTCTTC.

The rearrangement uses TRBV5-6 and TRBJ2-3, with TRBD2 identical over 12 bases. The CDR3 extends over 17 amino acids. In germline, CDR1 is SGHDT, CDR2 YYEEEE. With V trimmed by 5 bases and J by 2 bases, 9 bases remained unmatched. CDR3 region: CASRIRTSGAHTDTQYF. For the CDR3, the DNA is TGTGCCAGCAGAATAAGGACTAGCGGGGCCCACACAGATACGCAGTATTTT. The complete variable domain, with remaining parts taken from reference TRBV5-6 and TRBJ2-3, reads DAGVTQSPTHLIKTRGQQVTLRCSPKSGHDTVSWYQQALGQGPQFIFQYYEEEERQRGNFPDRFSGHQFPNYSSELNVNALLLGDSALYLCASRIRTSGAHTDTQYFGPGTRLTVL.

The V call is TRBV10-3, the J call TRBJ2-1; D unclear. CDR1 ENHRY and CDR2 SYGVKD come from the germline V gene. Trimming pared 3 bases from V and 0 bases from J, leaving 12 bases between. This CDR3 contains 16 residues. CDR3 amino acids: CAISDTGALSYNEQFF. Here the CDR3 DNA reads TGTGCCATCAGTGACACTGGAGCACTCTCCTACAATGAGCAGTTCTTC.

This chain links TRBV2 with TRBJ2-5; 8 bases are a match to TRBD1. The CDR3 loop spans 15 amino acids. Germline CDR1 reads SNHLY; CDR2 reads FYNNEI. V dropped 6 bases and J dropped 1; count of bases not matched to a gene: 7. CDR3 nucleotide sequence: TGTGCCAGCAGGGAATTCGGGACAGGCCAAGAGACCCAGTACTTC. This translates into CASREFGTGQETQYF.

This clone was counted a single time. V usage is TRBV27 and J usage is TRBJ2-3, with no clear D. Trimming removed 6 bases from V and 5 bases from J, with 21 bases in between. The CDR3 is 16 residues long. Germline CDR1 and CDR2: MNHEY and SMNVEV (reference sequence). This CDR3 reads CASRRTGPASGDTQYF. CDR3 sequence (DNA): TGTGCCAGCAGGCGTACCGGACCCGCCTCCGGAGATACGCAGTATTTT.

V and J are TRBV28 and TRBJ2-3, with unresolved D. From germline, CDR1 is MDHEN and CDR2 SYDVKM. V was shortened by 5 bases and J by 1 base, with 13 bases between the two germline ends. The CDR3 has 15 amino acids. The CDR3 is CASSPHEQRTDTQYF. DNA of the CDR3: TGTGCCAGCAGTCCCCATGAACAGCGCACAGATACGCAGTATTTT.

The rearrangement uses TRBV2 and TRBJ2-7; no reliable D call. Trimming removed 3 bases from V and 3 bases from J, with 12 bases in between. Germline CDR1 reads SNHLY; CDR2 reads FYNNEI. The length of the CDR3 is 14 residues. The CDR3 DNA reads TGTGCCAGCAGTGAGGCGGTTGGGCTCTACGAGCAGTACTTC. It codes for CASSEAVGLYEQYF.

This clone appeared a single time. Other DNA sequences in the sample encode the same CDR3. The chain recombines TRBV10-1 with TRBJ2-7, with 11 bases fitting TRBD2. CDR1 and CDR2 (germline): WNHNN, SYGVQD (reference sequence). The CDR3 is 15 residues long. V shed 0 bases, J shed 3 bases, and the junction held 1 base outside the gene matches. The CDR3 region has the DNA TGCGCCAGCAGTGAGTCCGGGACTAGCGGCTACGAGCAGTACTTC. Translation gives CASSESGTSGYEQYF.

V is TRBV5-5 and J is TRBJ2-1; 12 bases are shared with TRBD2. Looked up from germline, CDR1 is SGHKS and CDR2 is YYEKEE (reference sequence). Germline trimming cut 5 bases from V and 3 bases from J; bases unmatched to any gene: 3. The length of the CDR3 is 15 residues. The CDR3 nucleotides are TGTGCCAGCAGGGGGACTAGCGGGTTCTACAATGAGCAGTTCTTC. Amino acids: CASRGTSGFYNEQFF.

The chain combines TRBV18 with TRBJ1-5, with no clear D. Germline V gives CDR1 KGHSH, CDR2 LQKENI. V was pared by 3 bases and J by 0 bases, with 18 bases between. CDR3 length: 18 residues. In DNA form, the CDR3 reads TGTGCCAGCTCACCTCCACTTGTTGGGATGTATAGCAATCAGCCCCAGCATTTT. Protein sequence: CASSPPLVGMYSNQPQHF.

The V gene is TRBV4-1, the J gene TRBJ2-7, with D maybe TRBD1 (5 bases). The V end lost 1 base, the J end lost 2 bases, and 12 bases lay between the germline ends. This CDR3 has 15 amino acids. In germline, CDR1 is MGHRA, CDR2 YSYEKL. The CDR3 sequence: CASSQGSGQTYEQYF. CDR3 DNA sequence: TGCGCCAGCAGCCAAGGCTCAGGGCAGACCTACGAGCAGTACTTC.

The chain combines TRBV18 with TRBJ2-7, with TRBD1 matching 7 bases. V trimming: 4 bases; J trimming: 2 bases; junction bases outside the gene matches: 8. This CDR3 spans 15 amino acids. CDR1 is KGHSH and CDR2 is LQKENI in the germline V gene. CDR3 residues: CASSQNRDSPYEQYF. The CDR3 nucleotides are TGTGCCAGCTCACAAAACCGGGACAGTCCCTACGAGCAGTACTTC.

V and J are TRBV7-8 and TRBJ1-5; TRBD1 aligns across 8 bases. From germline, CDR1 is SGHVS and CDR2 FQNEAQ. There are 14 residues in the CDR3. The V and J ends lost 4 bases and 7 bases, in that order; junction bases with no gene match: 6. CDR3 bases: TGTGCCAGCAGCTCAAGCAGGGGGCGGCAGCCCCAGCATTTT. It specifies CASSSSRGRQPQHF.

The rearrangement uses TRBV10-3 and TRBJ2-1; D tentatively reads TRBD1 or TRBD2 (5 bases each). CDR1 and CDR2 from the germline V gene are ENHRY and SYGVKD. The V end lost 8 bases, the J end lost 5 bases, and 19 bases lay between the germline ends. The CDR3 sequence is 15 residues long. The CDR3 sequence is CAISDVGRTNNEQFF. For the CDR3, the DNA is TGTGCCATCTCGGATGTGGGACGGACAAACAATGAGCAGTTCTTC.

The rearrangement uses TRBV7-9 and TRBJ2-7; 11 positions agree with TRBD1. The CDR3 spans 15 residues. V shed 2 bases and J 3 bases; nucleotides not matched to a gene: 3. From germline, CDR1 is SEHNR and CDR2 FQNEAQ (reference sequence). CDR3 sequence: CASSLRGTGGYEQYF. The CDR3, as DNA: TGTGCCAGCAGCTTACGCGGGACAGGGGGCTACGAGCAGTACTTC.